This passage covers 21 T cell receptor beta chains from one sample sequenced in a study of shared clonotypes between healthy human individuals. TCRdb's copy holds only in-frame clones and misses some; the assay was immunoSEQ multiplex PCR. The repertoire includes 450,000 to 500,000 clones, 70% to 80% of them detected once, and approximately 12% sits in the top ten. Sequencing used PBMCs. These receptors were collected from a woman between 40 and 55 years old in good health. Some clones in this sample may be carry-over from other donors' samples.

The genes are TRBV5-1 and TRBJ2-2, with 9 nucleotides matching TRBD2. There are 15 residues in the CDR3. The junction had 6 bases not matched to a gene; V was cut back by 4 bases and J by 5 bases. CDR1 and CDR2 (germline): SGHRS, YFSETQ. The CDR3 region is CASSNRTSVTGELFF. Here the CDR3 DNA reads TGCGCCAGCAGCAACCGGACTAGCGTTACCGGGGAGCTGTTTTTT. The full variable domain, rest sourced from reference TRBV5-1 and TRBJ2-2, is KAGVTQTPRYLIKTRGQQVTLSCSPISGHRSVSWYQQTPGQGLQFLFEYFSETQRNKGNFPGRFSGRQFSNSRSEMNVSTLELGDSALYLCASSNRTSVTGELFFGEGSRLTVL.

The V call is TRBV5-1, the J call TRBJ2-1; the match to TRBD1 covers 7 bases. Germline-derived CDR1 and CDR2 are SGHRS and YFSETQ. This CDR3 is built from 17 residues. V lost 4 bases, J lost 4 bases, and 14 bases stayed unmatched. CDR3 nucleotides: TGCGCCAGCAGCCAGCAGGGGGAAAGGATGGGTTACAATGAGCAGTTCTTC. Encoded protein: CASSQQGERMGYNEQFF.

The chain is built from TRBV10-3 and TRBJ1-4; no definite D call. V lost 1 base to trimming and J lost 7 bases, with 4 bases between them. This CDR3 comprises 12 residues. The germline CDR1 and CDR2 sequences are ENHRY and SYGVKD. The CDR3 here is CAISEFSEKLFF. CDR3 nucleotides: TGTGCCATCAGTGAGTTTAGTGAAAAACTGTTTTTT.

This clone was picked up a small number of times. The chain is built from TRBV4-3 and TRBJ1-1; D remains unclear. The CDR3 spans 14 residues. Trimming left V 6 bases short and J 3 bases short, with 14 bases between. The germline V gene encodes CDR1 LGHNA and CDR2 YSLEER. In nucleotides, the CDR3 is TGCGCCAGCAGGCAGAGGGTCCTGGACACTGAAGCTTTCTTT. Its translation: CASRQRVLDTEAFF.

The chain carries TRBV7-9 and TRBJ2-3; 7 nucleotides align to TRBD1. CDR1 is SEHNR, CDR2 FQNEAQ, per germline (reference sequence). Trimming cost V 5 bases and J 1 base; bases outside gene matches: 12. The CDR3 is made up of 17 amino acids. The DNA of the CDR3 is TGTGCCAGCAGCCCCAACCTCCGGGACAGAGGCACAGATACGCAGTATTTT. Protein sequence: CASSPNLRDRGTDTQYF.

The V and J genes are TRBV2 and TRBJ2-2; D gene ambiguous. Germline values: CDR1 SNHLY, CDR2 FYNNEI. The length of the CDR3 is 13 residues. V gave up 3 bases and J gave up 11 bases, with 13 bases separating them. The chain's CDR3 is CASSDEVNNELFF. DNA for the CDR3: TGTGCCAGCAGTGATGAGGTTAACAACGAGCTGTTTTTT.

The genes are TRBV9 and TRBJ2-1; 9 bases line up with TRBD2. The CDR3 is 16 residues long. Germline V gives CDR1 SGDLS, CDR2 YYNGEE. V was clipped by 4 bases and J by 5 bases; unmatched bases: 10. For the CDR3, the DNA is TGTGCCAGCAGCCCCGGCGGGAGGGCGATCCACAATGAGCAGTTCTTC. It encodes CASSPGGRAIHNEQFF.

This clone was picked up many times. The chain recombines TRBV28 with TRBJ1-1; 8 nucleotides match TRBD1. CDR1 and CDR2 (germline): MDHEN, SYDVKM. The V segment lost 4 bases and the J segment 5 bases; nucleotides outside the gene matches: 3. CDR3 length: 13 amino acids. The CDR3 loop is CASSWTGYTEAFF. The CDR3 DNA reads as TGTGCCAGCAGTTGGACAGGGTATACTGAAGCTTTCTTT. The whole variable domain, remainder taken from reference TRBV28 and TRBJ1-1, is DVKVTQSSRYLVKRTGEKVFLECVQDMDHENMFWYRQDPGLGLRLIYFSYDVKMKEKGDIPEGYSVSREKKERFSLILESASTNQTSMYLCASSWTGYTEAFFGQGTRLTVV.

The chain is built from TRBV19 and TRBJ2-1; D is unresolved. Looked up from germline, CDR1 is LNHDA and CDR2 is SQIVND (reference sequence). The V gene lost 3 bases and the J gene lost 6 bases, with 15 bases spanning the gap. This CDR3 region has 15 residues. CDR3 coding DNA: TGTGCCAGTAGTATTGGGATGGTGGGTCCCAATGAGCAGTTCTTC. Amino acids: CASSIGMVGPNEQFF.

The chain links TRBV4-2 to TRBJ2-7; D gene ambiguous. This CDR3 comprises 14 residues. V dropped 4 bases and J dropped 0 bases, with 10 bases sitting between them. Germline loops: CDR1 LGHNA, CDR2 YNFKEQ. CDR3 coding DNA: TGTGCCAGCAGCCTCCAGCATAGCTCCTACGAGCAGTACTTC. It is translated as CASSLQHSSYEQYF.

The chain recombines TRBV14 with TRBJ2-3; D may be TRBD2 (5 bases). The V end lost 3 bases, the J end lost 0 bases, and 25 bases lay between the germline ends. The length of the CDR3 is 20 residues. Germline CDR1 SGHDN, CDR2 FVKESK. CDR3 residues: CASSQGLPWRVPSSTDTQYF. CDR3 coding DNA: TGTGCCAGCAGCCAGGGTCTCCCCTGGCGGGTCCCCTCTAGCACAGATACGCAGTATTTT. The full variable domain, its missing parts supplied by reference TRBV14 and TRBJ2-3, is EAGVTQFPSHSVIEKGQTVTLRCDPISGHDNLYWYRRVMGKEIKFLLHFVKESKQDESGMPNNRFLAERTGGTYSTLKVQPAELEDSGVYFCASSQGLPWRVPSSTDTQYFGPGTRLTVL.

The chain has TRBV19 and TRBJ2-4; 8 nucleotides match TRBD1. J gave up 5 bases and V 5 bases, and 5 bases lay outside the gene matches. The germline gives CDR1 LNHDA, CDR2 SQIVND (reference sequence). The CDR3 loop spans 14 amino acids. The CDR3 region has the DNA TGTGCCAGTAGTGCTCAGGGGGCTGAAAACATTCAGTACTTC. Its translation: CASSAQGAENIQYF. The complete variable domain, with remaining parts taken from reference TRBV19 and TRBJ2-4, reads DGGITQSPKYLFRKEGQNVTLSCEQNLNHDAMYWYRQDPGQGLRLIYYSQIVNDFQKGDIAEGYSVSREKKESFPLTVTSAQKNPTAFYLCASSAQGAENIQYFGAGTRLSVL.

J is TRBJ1-1 and V is TRBV28, with D perhaps matching TRBD1 (6 bases). Germline values: CDR1 MDHEN, CDR2 SYDVKM. V dropped 4 bases and J dropped 3 bases, with 9 bases sitting between them. The CDR3 sequence is 13 residues long. The CDR3 is CASSYYRDTEAFF. DNA for the CDR3: TGTGCCAGCAGTTACTACAGGGACACTGAAGCTTTCTTT.

This sequence joins TRBV7-3 and TRBJ2-1; 10 positions agree with TRBD2. Germline values: CDR1 SGHTA, CDR2 FQGTGA. The junction had 4 bases not matched to a gene; V was cut back by 4 bases and J by 4 bases. This CDR3 comprises 15 residues. The CDR3 nucleotides read TGTGCCAGCAGCTCCGGACTAGCGGAATACAATGAGCAGTTCTTC. Protein product: CASSSGLAEYNEQFF.

The rearrangement links TRBV4-2 to TRBJ1-3; TRBD1 matches at 8 bases. The CDR3 is made up of 16 amino acids. The junction had 6 bases not matched to a gene; V was cut back by 5 bases and J by 0 bases. The germline V gene has CDR1 LGHNA and CDR2 YNFKEQ. The CDR3 bases are TGTGCCAGCAGCAGGTTGGGACAGGACTCTGGAAACACCATATATTTT. Amino acid sequence: CASSRLGQDSGNTIYF.

The chain has TRBV28 and TRBJ1-6; D gene uncertain. Germline-derived CDR1 and CDR2 are MDHEN and SYDVKM. V lost 5 bases and J lost 6, with 2 bases in between. The CDR3 has 11 residues. The CDR3: CASSINSPLHF. The CDR3 nucleotides read TGTGCCAGCAGTATTAATTCACCCCTCCACTTT.

The rearrangement uses TRBV7-9 and TRBJ2-6; tentatively, D is TRBD1 (6 bases). The CDR3 is 16 residues long. The V and J ends lost 4 bases and 1 base respectively, with 11 bases between them. In germline, CDR1 is SEHNR, CDR2 FQNEAQ (reference sequence). DNA for the CDR3: TGTGCCAGCAGCTCACAGGGTTGGTCTGGGGCCAACGTCCTGACTTTC. Amino acids: CASSSQGWSGANVLTF.

The gene calls are TRBV27 and TRBJ2-1, with unresolved D. There are 14 residues in the CDR3. The V and J ends lost 4 bases and 5 bases respectively, with 12 bases between them. The germline V gene has CDR1 MNHEY and CDR2 SMNVEV (reference sequence). As DNA, the CDR3 is TGTGCCAGCAGTTCTGGCTGGAACCACAATGAGCAGTTCTTC. This codes for CASSSGWNHNEQFF.

Here the CDR3 reads CASSQVNGAGGANVLTF. The DNA for the CDR3 is TGTGCCAGCAGCCAAGTAAACGGGGCGGGTGGGGCCAACGTCCTGACTTTC. The V and J genes are TRBV4-2 and TRBJ2-6; D possibly matches TRBD1 or TRBD2 (5 bases each). Germline assignment: CDR1 LGHNA and CDR2 YNFKEQ. This CDR3 is 17 amino acids long. V was cut by 1 base and J by 3 bases, with 13 bases left in between.

V is TRBV29-1 and J is TRBJ1-2; TRBD1 aligns across 9 bases. The CDR3 is 13 residues long. V lost 6 bases, J lost 4 bases, and 6 bases stayed unmatched. CDR1 and CDR2 from the germline V gene are SQVTM and ANQGSEA. For the CDR3, the DNA is TGCAGCGTGCGGGACAGGGATGGCTATGGCTACACCTTC. Protein: CSVRDRDGYGYTF.

Only one count was recorded for this clone. This rearrangement joins TRBV6-5 to TRBJ1-2; 8 bases agree with TRBD1. Trimming removed 2 bases from V and 8 bases from J; junction bases left unmatched: 10. Germline V gene data show CDR1 as MNHEY and CDR2 as SVGAGI. CDR3 length: 15 residues. CDR3 amino acids: CASSYGDRSPRGYTF. CDR3 DNA sequence: TGTGCCAGCAGTTACGGGGACAGGAGCCCTCGGGGCTACACCTTC.